A selection of T cell receptor beta chains follows, all from one sample in a study of cytotoxic CD8 clonotypes in ibrutinib-treated CLL. Only in-frame clones appear in the TCRdb table, and some are missing; sequencing was by immunoSEQ multiplex PCR. This table holds about 44,000 clones, under 75% found once. The specimen comprised PBMCs, sampled after 12 months of ibrutinib treatment. Every receptor here comes from a human donor with chronic lymphocytic leukemia. Both conserved end residues are part of each CDR3. Fields, in order: D gene, clone size, V gene, J gene, CDR3 protein, CDR3 DNA. The D gene is left open where the match is weak. Not every row has a clone size; where given, it reads once, few, many or a size class.

D: TRBD1; size: .; V: TRBV4-2; J: TRBJ2-5; CDR3: CASSPSGQQETQYF; DNA: TGTGCCAGCAGCCCCTCGGGACAGCAAGAGACCCAGTACTTC
D: .; size: .; V: TRBV12-5; J: TRBJ2-7; CDR3: CASSAAGHGGQQYF; DNA: TGTGCTAGTTCAGCGGCCGGACACGGGGGTCAGCAGTACTTC
D: TRBD1; size: .; V: TRBV5-4; J: TRBJ2-1; CDR3: CASSLQGQPSSYYNEQFF; DNA: TGTGCCAGCAGCTTACAGGGACAGCCCTCGAGCTACTACAATGAGCAGTTCTTC
D: .; size: .; V: TRBV4-2; J: TRBJ1-2; CDR3: CASSPGGQVDYGYTF; DNA: TGTGCCAGCAGCCCCGGGGGGCAAGTGGACTATGGCTACACCTTC
D: .; size: .; V: TRBV6-1; J: TRBJ2-3; CDR3: CASSESAWGRFTDTQYF; DNA: TGTGCCAGCAGTGAGAGCGCCTGGGGGCGGTTCACAGATACGCAGTATTTT
D: .; size: .; V: TRBV9; J: TRBJ2-1; CDR3: CASSAPGLPNEQFF; DNA: TGTGCCAGCAGCGCTCCGGGACTCCCTAATGAGCAGTTCTTC
D: .; size: once; V: TRBV7-3; J: TRBJ2-3; CDR3: CASSPTRESDTQYF; DNA: TGTGCCAGCAGCCCTACCAGAGAGTCTGATACGCAGTATTTT
D: .; size: .; V: TRBV7-3; J: TRBJ1-6; CDR3: CASSSDSDSPLHF; DNA: TGTGCCAGCAGCTCCGACAGCGATTCACCCCTCCACTTT
D: .; size: .; V: TRBV18; J: TRBJ1-5; CDR3: CASSPSNQPQHF; DNA: TGTGCCAGCTCACCAAGCAATCAGCCCCAGCATTTT
D: TRBD1; size: once; V: TRBV7-2; J: TRBJ2-7; CDR3: CASSWGQVTVSGQYF; DNA: TGTGCCAGCAGCTGGGGACAGGTAACAGTGTCGGGACAGTACTTC
D: .; size: .; V: TRBV18; J: TRBJ1-5; CDR3: CASSPLTNQPQHF; DNA: TGTGCCAGCTCACCATTAACAAATCAGCCCCAGCATTTT
D: .; size: .; V: TRBV7-8; J: TRBJ1-1; CDR3: CASSFFQLNTEAFF; DNA: TGTGCCAGCAGCTTTTTTCAGCTGAACACTGAAGCTTTCTTT
D: .; size: .; V: TRBV27; J: TRBJ1-5; CDR3: CASSLGGDQPQHF; DNA: TGTGCCAGCAGTTTGGGGGGGGATCAGCCCCAGCATTTT
D: .; size: .; V: TRBV5-4; J: TRBJ1-1; CDR3: CASRNREGWTEAFF; DNA: TGTGCCAGCAGAAACAGGGAAGGTTGGACTGAAGCTTTCTTT
D: .; size: .; V: TRBV18; J: TRBJ2-2; CDR3: CASSPQGEVGELFF; DNA: TGTGCCAGCTCACCACAAGGGGAGGTCGGGGAGCTGTTTTTT
D: .; size: .; V: TRBV6-4; J: TRBJ1-1; CDR3: CASRNTNRNTEAFF; DNA: TGTGCCAGCAGGAACACCAACAGGAACACTGAAGCTTTCTTT
D: TRBD1; size: .; V: TRBV6-5; J: TRBJ2-7; CDR3: CASSAGQGDSYEQYF; DNA: TGTGCCAGCAGCGCGGGACAGGGGGACTCCTACGAGCAGTACTTC
D: .; size: .; V: TRBV5-1; J: TRBJ1-1; CDR3: CASSIGTPNTEAFF; DNA: TGCGCCAGCAGCATTGGGACCCCGAACACTGAAGCTTTCTTT
D: TRBD1; size: .; V: TRBV5-5; J: TRBJ1-1; CDR3: CASSLGRQGAAFF; DNA: TGTGCCAGCAGCTTGGGTCGACAGGGGGCCGCTTTCTTT
D: .; size: few; V: TRBV5-4; J: TRBJ2-2; CDR3: CASSFSSTGELFF; DNA: TGTGCCAGCAGCTTCTCAAGCACCGGGGAGCTGTTTTTT
D: .; size: .; V: TRBV6-5; J: TRBJ1-5; CDR3: CASSYAGDQPQHF; DNA: TGTGCCAGCAGTTACGCGGGCGATCAGCCCCAGCATTTT
D: TRBD1; size: few; V: TRBV6-5; J: TRBJ1-4; CDR3: CASRPGQGEKLFF; DNA: TGTGCCAGCAGACCGGGACAGGGGGAAAAACTGTTTTTT
D: .; size: .; V: TRBV5-1; J: TRBJ2-5; CDR3: CASSTVQETQYF; DNA: TGCGCCAGCAGCACCGTCCAAGAGACCCAGTACTTC
D: .; size: .; V: TRBV28; J: TRBJ1-4; CDR3: CASSWTVATNEKLFF; DNA: TGTGCCAGCAGTTGGACAGTTGCAACTAATGAAAAACTGTTTTTT
D: .; size: .; V: TRBV9; J: TRBJ2-5; CDR3: CASSAGAQETQYF; DNA: TGTGCCAGCAGCGCCGGGGCCCAAGAGACCCAGTACTTC
D: TRBD1; size: .; V: TRBV5-1; J: TRBJ2-5; CDR3: CASSLGDRERETQYF; DNA: TGCGCCAGCAGCTTGGGGGACAGGGAACGGGAGACCCAGTACTTC
D: TRBD1; size: few; V: TRBV13; J: TRBJ1-2; CDR3: CASSLTGAGYGYTF; DNA: TGTGCCAGCAGCTTGACAGGGGCCGGCTATGGCTACACCTTC
D: TRBD1; size: .; V: TRBV9; J: TRBJ1-6; CDR3: CASSPLRGPDDSPLHF; DNA: TGTGCCAGCAGCCCGTTGAGGGGGCCAGATGATTCACCCCTCCACTTT
D: .; size: .; V: TRBV28; J: TRBJ2-1; CDR3: CASSLRDNEQFF; DNA: TGTGCCAGCAGTTTACGAGACAATGAGCAGTTCTTC
D: .; size: .; V: TRBV6-5; J: TRBJ1-2; CDR3: CASSYSSSVGGGYTF; DNA: TGTGCCAGCAGTTACTCGAGTTCTGTGGGGGGCGGCTACACCTTC
D: TRBD1; size: .; V: TRBV6-1; J: TRBJ1-6; CDR3: CASSVDREYYNSPLHF; DNA: TGTGCCAGCAGTGTTGACAGGGAGTACTATAATTCACCCCTCCACTTT
D: .; size: .; V: TRBV7-2; J: TRBJ1-5; CDR3: CASSPTGNQPQHF; DNA: TGTGCCAGCAGCCCCACCGGCAATCAGCCCCAGCATTTT
D: .; size: .; V: TRBV5-1; J: TRBJ2-3; CDR3: CASSLVGATDTQYF; DNA: TGCGCCAGCAGCTTGGTGGGGGCGACAGATACGCAGTATTTT
D: .; size: .; V: TRBV5-1; J: TRBJ2-7; CDR3: CASSPRTDSYEQYF; DNA: TGCGCCAGCAGCCCTAGGACAGACTCCTACGAGCAGTACTTC
D: .; size: few; V: TRBV9; J: TRBJ1-2; CDR3: CASSVGVGGYTF; DNA: TGTGCCAGCAGCGTAGGGGTGGGTGGCTACACCTTC
D: .; size: .; V: TRBV27; J: TRBJ1-5; CDR3: CASSSRVRKGNQPQHF; DNA: TGTGCCAGCAGTTCCAGGGTACGGAAGGGCAATCAGCCCCAGCATTTT
D: TRBD2; size: few; V: TRBV5-4; J: TRBJ2-3; CDR3: CASSLMGLAGTDTQYF; DNA: TGTGCCAGCAGCTTAATGGGCCTAGCGGGCACAGATACGCAGTATTTT
D: .; size: few; V: TRBV5-1; J: TRBJ2-5; CDR3: CASSWPHQETQYF; DNA: TGCGCCAGCAGTTGGCCTCACCAAGAGACCCAGTACTTC
D: .; size: .; V: TRBV7-6; J: TRBJ1-1; CDR3: CASSHRGNTEAFF; DNA: TGTGCCAGCAGCCATCGGGGGAACACTGAAGCTTTCTTT
D: .; size: .; V: TRBV4-1; J: TRBJ1-2; CDR3: CASSQDRGLLGYTF; DNA: TGCGCCAGCAGCCAAGATCGGGGCTTGCTTGGCTACACCTTC